This TCR beta chain was retrieved from a study of tumor-infiltrating lymphocytes in oesophageal squamous cell carcinoma. The table lists this clonotype with many counts. J gave up 5 bases and V 5 bases, and 4 bases lay outside the gene matches. The CDR3 is 13 residues long. Germline V gene data show CDR1 as SGHRS and CDR2 as YFSETQ. TCRdb re-derived calls from the PCR reads in MiXCR, one entry per CDR3 protein. This repertoire shows just under 20,000 distinct CDR3 sequences, approximately 39% found once; its top ten account for roughly a tenth. The genes are TRBV5-1 and TRBJ2-1; TRBD1 agrees at 7 bases. Source material: normal esophageal tissue next to the tumor. This receptor was identified in a male donor with esophageal squamous cell carcinoma. The CDR3: CASRTGVDNEQFF. The CDR3 DNA sequence: TGCGCCAGCAGAACAGGGGTCGACAATGAGCAGTTCTTC.